What follows are 3 T cell receptor beta chains derived from one specimen sequenced in a study of shared clonotypes between healthy human individuals. TCRdb's copy holds only in-frame clones and misses some; the assay was immunoSEQ multiplex PCR. The data show around 1.5 million clones, under 99% seen once. Sequenced input: naive CD4+ T cells sorted from blood. This sample's subset: CD45RA+ positively selected. These receptors were collected from a man aged 25-45 years in good health.

This chain uses TRBV7-6 with TRBJ2-7; D remains unclear. The CDR3 covers 14 residues. Trimming took off 5 bases at V and 0 bases at J, with 11 bases between the two ends. In germline, CDR1 is SGHVS, CDR2 FNYEAQ. The CDR3: CASSPDPNSYEQYF. The CDR3 nucleotides read TGTGCCAGCAGCCCTGACCCTAACTCCTACGAGCAGTACTTC.

This clone occurred once. This rearrangement joins TRBV18 to TRBJ2-1, with TRBD1 as a possible D gene (6 bases). The germline V gene has CDR1 KGHSH and CDR2 LQKENI. The V and J ends lost 6 bases and 1 base respectively, with 13 bases between them. The CDR3 extends over 15 amino acids. The CDR3 spells CASSLTGSSYNEQFF. In DNA form, the CDR3 reads TGTGCCAGCTCGCTTACAGGGAGTTCCTACAATGAGCAGTTCTTC.

The gene calls are TRBV10-2 and TRBJ2-7; D call uncertain. Deletions cut 7 bases from V and 3 bases from J, with 13 bases between. Germline V CDR1 and CDR2: WSHSY, SAAADI. The CDR3 extends over 13 amino acids. The chain's CDR3 is CASTSSQLYEQYF. The CDR3 DNA reads TGCGCCAGCACGTCCAGCCAGCTCTACGAGCAGTACTTC.